The entry below describes one TCR beta chain. Its matching antigen is unknown. Time point in this sample: newly diagnosed GD, antithyroid drugs for less than 3 months. Construction of the TCR library relied on RNA isolated from PBMCs. Per American Thyroid Association guidelines, Graves' disease was diagnosed. This specimen comes from a study of regulatory T cells in long-lasting Graves disease. Per germline, CDR1 LNHDA and CDR2 SQIVND (reference sequence). The CDR3 contains 16 residues. The J segment lost 6 bases and the V segment lost 5 bases, leaving 11 bases of the junction unmatched. Overall study findings and caveats: Favored usage of TRBV28, TRBJ1-2 and TRBJ2-5 was recorded in persistent disease.

iRepertoire HTBI primers and Arm-PCR of CDR3 regions built TCR beta libraries. One entry per CDR3 protein results from TCRdb running MiXCR on the multiplex PCR reads. The table lists 370,000 or so distinct CDR3 sequences, roughly 17% of them singletons. A further study also used this sample, focusing on T cells in Graves' hyperthyroidism and ophthalmopathy. That paper adds: Researchers report that a 13 V-J model separated ophthalmopathy from stable hyperthyroidism.

This sequence originates from a woman younger than 35 with Graves disease. Source: peripheral blood mononuclear cells (PBMCs), taken at new diagnosis, from a patient treated with antithyroid drugs. V gene TRBV19 combines with J gene TRBJ1-1; 11 bases fit TRBD1. The CDR3 region has the DNA TGTGCCAGTAGTCCTCGACCGGGACAGGGGGGCCCTGAAGCTTTCTTT. Residues: CASSPRPGQGGPEAFF. The variable domain in full, completed from reference TRBV19 and TRBJ1-1, reads DGGITQSPKYLFRKEGQNVTLSCEQNLNHDAMYWYRQDPGQGLRLIYYSQIVNDFQKGDIAEGYSVSREKKESFPLTVTSAQKNPTAFYLCASSPRPGQGGPEAFFGQGTRLTVV.